This TCR beta chain was recovered during a study of T cells after posttransplantation cyclophosphamide. Findings and limits, study-wide: Donor-recipient repertoire similarity was low at 1-2 months, rising over year one.

On this clone itself: Antigen specificity is unknown.

The V gene's germline CDR1 is SGHVS and CDR2 FNYEAQ. The length of the CDR3 is 16 residues. Trimming cost V 5 bases and J 7 bases; bases outside gene matches: 9. Repertoires were generated with immunoSEQ multiplex PCR, while TCRdb's copy carries only in-frame clones and drops some. Of about 24,000 clones in the sample, roughly 83% are singletons; the top ten hold approximately 6.5%. The chain is built from TRBV7-6 and TRBJ2-2; 11 bases map to TRBD2. Sequencing used PBMCs. This TCR derives from a woman aged 55-69 years with a blood cancer, CMV-positive, and with a related stem cell donor. CDR3 bases: TGTGCCAGCAGCCTCCTTAGCGGGAGGGCCTTCGGGGAGCTGTTTTTT. This encodes CASSLLSGRAFGELFF.